This T cell receptor (beta chain) was captured in a study of cytomegalovirus exposure and HLA in healthy donors. For the study at large: As released early, the data held about 85 million unique TCRs from HLA-typed donors. Notes on the study in general: By HLA locus, TCR association rates varied in a later analysis, with DRB1 showing the most and HLA-C the fewest. Most TCR sequences were uncommon, yet certain public TCRs appeared in many donors.

The PCR made use of 60 Vbeta and 13 Jbeta primers. Measured with immunoSEQ multiplex PCR; TCRdb has only the in-frame clones, and not every one. The sample has around 100,000 clones; about 80% are singletons. Germline trimming cut 1 base from V and 3 bases from J; bases unmatched to any gene: 10. The CDR3 covers 17 residues. The germline CDR1 and CDR2 sequences are SGHDT and YYEEEE. For this clone: Its antigen is as yet unknown.

The origin of this receptor is a man aged 25-45 years in good health and CMV-seronegative. The chain employs TRBV5-6 and TRBJ2-4; 7 nucleotides match TRBD2. Sequencing was carried out using PBMCs. In nucleotides, the CDR3 is TGTGCCAGCAGCTTGAATCTGGCGGGAGTGGGCAAAAACATTCAGTACTTC. It is translated as CASSLNLAGVGKNIQYF.